The text below deals with one T cell receptor beta chain. This sample stems from a study of blood T cell repertoires in COVID-19. The overall study: COVID-19 samples collected from the United States, Italy and Spain covered acute and convalescent phases. Sources were T cells, B-cell-depleted T cells, or PBMCs; the material itself was cDNA or gDNA.

How the authors handled the data: Amplification of reference gene primers was used by the study to estimate nucleated cell counts. Clones were read by immunoSEQ multiplex PCR, and TCRdb kept only the in-frame ones, dropping some. V and J calls and clone size follow that table, whereas D and trimming were derived from the DNA. The profile shows over 150,000 clones, about 86% of them singletons. The TCR was taken from a man in his forties or fifties with active or convalescent COVID-19. The sequenced sample was peripheral blood.

The CDR3 bases are TGTGCCAGCTCACGGCCAGGACAGAGATACACCGGGGAGCTGTTTTTT. This codes for CASSRPGQRYTGELFF. The V gene is TRBV18, the J gene TRBJ2-2; D possibly corresponds to TRBD1 (6 bases). The CDR3 totals 16 residues. Trimming took off 4 bases at V and 3 bases at J, with 15 bases between the two ends. The germline gives CDR1 KGHSH, CDR2 LQKENI. The variable domain in full, completed from reference TRBV18 and TRBJ2-2, reads NAGVMQNPRHLVRRRGQEARLRCSPMKGHSHVYWYRQLPEEGLKFMVYLQKENIIDESGMPKERFSAEFPKEGPSILRIQQVVRGDSAAYFCASSRPGQRYTGELFFGEGSRLTVL.